The 30 T cell receptor beta chains below come from one sample, sequenced in a study of cytomegalovirus exposure and HLA in healthy donors. Sequencing was performed with immunoSEQ multiplex PCR; in TCRdb, only in-frame clones are kept and a portion is missing. This table has over 200,000 clones, over 80% appearing once. Sample: PBMCs. The source of these receptors is a woman aged 18-29 years in good health and CMV-seronegative.

The chain combines TRBV27 with TRBJ1-4; D is unresolved. The germline gives CDR1 MNHEY, CDR2 SMNVEV (reference sequence). V was cut by 6 bases and J by 8 bases, with 19 bases left in between. This CDR3 is built from 15 residues. The CDR3 DNA reads as TGTGCCAGCAGCCAGTGGGGAATGGGAGGGGAAAAACTGTTTTTT. Translating gives CASSQWGMGGEKLFF.

This clone came up a few times. The chain recombines TRBV5-1 with TRBJ1-6; the D is unclear. This CDR3 is 13 amino acids long. The V end was cut by 0 bases, the J end by 5 bases, with 3 bases between. CDR1 is SGHRS, CDR2 YFSETQ, per germline. The CDR3 DNA sequence: TGCGCCAGCAGCTTGGCAAATAATTCACCCCTCCACTTT. Translation: CASSLANNSPLHF.

J is TRBJ2-1 and V is TRBV6-1, with TRBD2 matching over 8 bases. The germline CDR1 and CDR2 sequences are MNHNS and SASEGT. The V and J ends lost 6 bases and 10 bases, in that order; junction bases with no gene match: 11. This CDR3 region has 14 residues. CDR3 sequence: CASRVILADYEQFF. CDR3 DNA sequence: TGTGCCAGCAGGGTTATACTAGCGGACTACGAGCAGTTCTTC.

The chain is built from TRBV27 and TRBJ2-1; 12 nucleotides agree with TRBD2. Germline V lookup: CDR1 MNHEY, CDR2 SMNVEV (reference sequence). Trimming took 0 bases from V and 2 from J; bases not matched to a gene: 5. CDR3 size: 18 residues. CDR3 coding DNA: TGTGCCAGCAGTTTATCCCCCCTAGCGGGAGGGCCCTACAATGAGCAGTTCTTC. It yields the protein CASSLSPLAGGPYNEQFF.

The rearrangement joins TRBV6-5 to TRBJ1-5; possible D gene TRBD1, 5 bases. This CDR3 region has 13 residues. The germline gives CDR1 MNHEY, CDR2 SVGAGI. V lost 5 bases and J 4 bases, leaving 9 bases between the germline ends. CDR3 nucleotides: TGTGCCAGCAGTAGATCAGGGAATCAGCCCCAGCATTTT. Encoded protein: CASSRSGNQPQHF.

This clone came up once. The chain joins TRBV2 to TRBJ2-3, with 10 bases identical to TRBD2. The CDR3 sequence is 13 residues long. CDR1 is SNHLY, CDR2 FYNNEI, per germline. Trimming removed 11 bases from V and 1 base from J; junction bases left unmatched: 3. This chain's CDR3 is CAGGTSGTDTQYF. CDR3 sequence (DNA): TGTGCCGGAGGGACTAGCGGCACAGATACGCAGTATTTT.

The rearrangement links TRBV5-4 to TRBJ2-3; D uncertain. Trimming took off 2 bases at V and 2 bases at J, with 12 bases between the two ends. In germline, CDR1 is SGHNT, CDR2 YYREEE (reference sequence). The CDR3 has 15 amino acids. CDR3 residues: CASSFLGGYTDTQYF. CDR3 bases: TGTGCCAGCAGCTTCCTGGGCGGATACACAGATACGCAGTATTTT.

This sequence joins TRBV2 and TRBJ1-2, with 10 nucleotides matching TRBD1. Unmatched junction bases numbered 9, after V lost 6 bases and J lost 8 bases. This CDR3 is built from 14 residues. The V gene's germline CDR1 is SNHLY and CDR2 FYNNEI. DNA of the CDR3: TGTGCCAGCAGGCACCCGGGACAGGGGAAGGGCTACACCTTC. This encodes CASRHPGQGKGYTF.

J is TRBJ1-1 and V is TRBV6-1; 9 bases are shared with TRBD1. Trimming removed 6 bases from V and 3 bases from J; junction bases left unmatched: 2. Per the germline V gene, CDR1 is MNHNS and CDR2 is SASEGT. This CDR3 has 13 amino acids. CDR3 residues: CASRWTGDTEAFF. In DNA, the CDR3 is TGTGCCAGCAGGTGGACAGGGGACACTGAAGCTTTCTTT.

The table lists this clone with a count of one. The chain couples TRBV7-2 to TRBJ1-1; 8 bases fit TRBD1. The germline V gene has CDR1 SGHTA and CDR2 FQGNSA. This CDR3 has 13 amino acids. Trimming took 4 bases from V and 11 from J; bases not matched to a gene: 9. The CDR3 region is CASSSLQGAWAFF. CDR3 DNA sequence: TGTGCCAGCAGCTCGCTGCAGGGGGCTTGGGCTTTCTTT.

This chain connects TRBV1 to TRBJ2-1; TRBD2, the D gene given by the table, was not confirmed from the DNA. TRBV1 is tagged as a pseudogene. CDR3 size: 20 residues. The CDR3 DNA reads TGCACCAGCGGACGGGTCCTGGTGGTAGCGGGGGCCGCCCGGGAAAATGAGCAGTTCTTC. This codes for CTSGRVLVVAGAARENEQFF.

The rearrangement links TRBV2 to TRBJ2-7; D is perhaps TRBD1 (6 bases). The V gene lost 5 bases and the J gene lost 1 base, with 12 bases spanning the gap. This CDR3 has 14 amino acids. Germline loops: CDR1 SNHLY, CDR2 FYNNEI. Here the CDR3 DNA reads TGTGCCAGCAGTTACCTCACAGGGTCCTACGAGCAGTACTTC. This encodes CASSYLTGSYEQYF.

The J gene is TRBJ1-1, the V gene TRBV5-1, with a weak D call TRBD1 (5 bases). CDR1 SGHRS and CDR2 YFSETQ come from the germline V gene. Trimming removed 7 bases from V and 4 bases from J, with 14 bases in between. This CDR3 region has 13 residues. CDR3: CASSTPGVTEAFF. DNA for the CDR3: TGCGCCAGCTCCACGCCGGGGGTCACTGAAGCTTTCTTT.

The V and J genes are TRBV11-2 and TRBJ1-2; D gene unclear. The germline gives CDR1 SGHAT, CDR2 FQNNGV. Trimming left V 11 bases short and J 2 bases short, with 9 bases between. The CDR3 totals 11 residues. CDR3 residues: CACLGNYGYTF. CDR3 DNA: TGTGCCTGTCTGGGGAACTATGGCTACACCTTC.

The J gene is TRBJ2-1, the V gene TRBV29-1; TRBD2 matches 10 bases. The V segment lost 5 bases and the J segment 4 bases; nucleotides outside the gene matches: 8. The CDR3 sequence is 15 residues long. Per the germline V gene, CDR1 is SQVTM and CDR2 is ANQGSEA. The CDR3 coding sequence is TGCAGCGTTCGGAGGCTAGCGGGAGTGTACAATGAGCAGTTCTTC. It yields the protein CSVRRLAGVYNEQFF.

The gene calls are TRBV5-4 and TRBJ2-7; 10 bases align to TRBD2. The CDR3 runs to 16 residues. The germline CDR1 and CDR2 sequences are SGHNT and YYREEE (reference sequence). V lost 0 bases to trimming and J lost 2 bases; unmatched junction nucleotides: 5. The CDR3, as DNA: TGTGCCAGCAGCTTGGGGGGGACTAGCGTCACCTACGAGCAGTACTTC. This codes for CASSLGGTSVTYEQYF.

This clone was counted once. The rearrangement links TRBV19 to TRBJ1-6, with D hard to call. CDR3 length equals 15 residues. Trimming removed 6 bases from V and 5 bases from J, with 14 bases in between. Germline V gives CDR1 LNHDA, CDR2 SQIVND (reference sequence). This chain's CDR3 is CASSPRAGDNSPLHF. In nucleotides, the CDR3 is TGTGCCAGTAGCCCCCGGGCTGGGGATAATTCACCCCTCCACTTT.

The sample holds one count of this clone. Distinct nucleotide sequences in the sample also encode this CDR3. The chain recombines TRBV9 with TRBJ2-3, with D uncertain. V dropped 0 bases and J dropped 4 bases, with 3 bases sitting between them. The germline V gene has CDR1 SGDLS and CDR2 YYNGEE. This CDR3 has 12 amino acids. The CDR3 DNA reads TGTGCCAGCAGCGTAGTGTCAGATACGCAGTATTTT. This sequence encodes CASSVVSDTQYF.

This chain uses TRBV6-6 with TRBJ2-7, with 10 bases lining up with TRBD1. Losses at the gene ends were 10 bases for V and 3 bases for J; bases not matched to a gene: 3. This CDR3 is built from 12 residues. Germline CDR1 reads MNHNY; CDR2 reads SVGAGI (reference sequence). The CDR3 sequence: CATGQGVYEQYF. For the CDR3, the DNA is TGTGCCACCGGACAGGGGGTCTACGAGCAGTACTTC.

The chain is built from TRBV7-2 and TRBJ1-5; TRBD1 matches 12 bases. V trimming: 6 bases; J trimming: 7 bases; junction bases outside the gene matches: 10. Germline V CDR1 and CDR2: SGHTA, FQGNSA. This CDR3 comprises 16 residues. CDR3 amino acids: CASRPSGTGGRQPQHF. CDR3 sequence (DNA): TGTGCCAGCAGACCTTCCGGGACAGGGGGCCGCCAGCCCCAGCATTTT.

This clone was detected only once. The chain recombines TRBV9 with TRBJ2-1; D is possibly TRBD1 or TRBD2 (5 bases each). V gave up 3 bases and J gave up 0 bases, with 13 bases separating them. CDR1 is SGDLS, CDR2 YYNGEE, per germline. The CDR3 is 16 residues long. In nucleotides, the CDR3 is TGTGCCAGCAGCGGCCGGGACGGGAACTCCTACAATGAGCAGTTCTTC. This encodes CASSGRDGNSYNEQFF.

This rearrangement joins TRBV27 to TRBJ2-1; D unclear. The V end was cut by 2 bases, the J end by 3 bases, with 8 bases between. The CDR3 has 14 residues. CDR1 is MNHEY, CDR2 SMNVEV, per germline (reference sequence). DNA for the CDR3: TGTGCCAGCAGTTTAAAACAGTTCTACAATGAGCAGTTCTTC. Its protein product is CASSLKQFYNEQFF.

V is TRBV5-6 and J is TRBJ2-2; 12 nucleotides align to TRBD1. V shed 4 bases and J 6 bases; nucleotides not matched to a gene: 7. There are 16 residues in the CDR3. CDR1 and CDR2 from the germline V gene are SGHDT and YYEEEE. The CDR3 nucleotides read TGTGCCAGCAGCCTCCGGGACAGGGGGCGCGCCGGGGAGCTGTTTTTT. It specifies CASSLRDRGRAGELFF.

The chain links TRBV15 to TRBJ1-5; maybe TRBD1 (5 bases). Per germline, CDR1 LNHNV and CDR2 YYDKDF (reference sequence). The V and J ends lost 0 bases and 0 bases respectively, with 12 bases between them. This CDR3 is 17 amino acids long. The CDR3 reads CATSRDGGLHSNQPQHF. CDR3 bases: TGTGCCACCAGCAGAGATGGGGGACTGCATAGCAATCAGCCCCAGCATTTT.

The chain is built from TRBV5-4 and TRBJ2-7; possibly TRBD2 for D (5 bases). This CDR3 region has 13 residues. CDR1 is SGHNT and CDR2 is YYREEE in the germline V gene (reference sequence). The ends were cut back, 1 base at V and 6 bases at J, with 11 bases in the middle. CDR3 bases: TGTGCCAGCAGCTTGAGAGAGGGAAGCGAGCAGTACTTC. Residues: CASSLREGSEQYF.

This chain uses TRBV6-1 with TRBJ2-7, with D possibly being TRBD1 (5 bases). Germline V gives CDR1 MNHNS, CDR2 SASEGT. The CDR3 consists of 15 residues. Trimming shortened V by 4 bases and J by 6 bases, and 19 bases separated the two germline ends. The CDR3 is CASSGPAGWGGEQYF. The CDR3 DNA sequence: TGTGCCAGCAGTGGGCCCGCCGGCTGGGGCGGCGAGCAGTACTTC.

The genes are TRBV25-1 and TRBJ1-1; the D is unclear. The CDR3 has 14 amino acids. Trimming took 4 bases from V and 2 from J, leaving 11 bases between them. Looked up from germline, CDR1 is MGHDK and CDR2 is SYGVNS. The CDR3 sequence is CASSAVGLNTEAFF. For the CDR3, the DNA is TGTGCCAGCAGTGCGGTGGGGTTAAACACTGAAGCTTTCTTT.

This sequence joins TRBV9 and TRBJ2-3; D is undetermined. Germline assignment: CDR1 SGDLS and CDR2 YYNGEE. Trimming shortened V by 1 base and J by 6 bases, and 12 bases separated the two germline ends. The CDR3 is 14 amino acids. Here the CDR3 reads CASSVQSAGDTQYF. The CDR3 DNA sequence: TGTGCCAGCAGCGTACAATCGGCCGGGGATACGCAGTATTTT. The variable domain in full, with the rest retrieved from reference TRBV9 and TRBJ2-3, is DSGVTQTPKHLITATGQRVTLRCSPRSGDLSVYWYQQSLDQGLQFLIQYYNGEERAKGNILERFSAQQFPDLHSELNLSSLELGDSALYFCASSVQSAGDTQYFGPGTRLTVL.

The chain carries TRBV5-1 and TRBJ2-7; D is perhaps TRBD2 (6 bases). The V gene's germline CDR1 is SGHRS and CDR2 YFSETQ. The CDR3 extends over 15 amino acids. V gave up 0 bases and J gave up 5 bases, with 15 bases separating them. CDR3 region: CASSLEAPGSNEQYF. In nucleotides, the CDR3 is TGCGCCAGCAGCTTGGAAGCCCCCGGGAGTAACGAGCAGTACTTC.

The chain recombines TRBV6-1 with TRBJ1-5; D not certain. The germline V gene has CDR1 MNHNS and CDR2 SASEGT. The CDR3 consists of 12 residues. Trimming removed 6 bases from V and 2 bases from J, with 5 bases in between. In nucleotides, the CDR3 is TGTGCCAGCAGAGGAGGCAATCAGCCCCAGCATTTT. Its protein is CASRGGNQPQHF.